The 18 T cell receptor beta chains reported below all come from one sample, sequenced in a study of shared clonotypes between healthy human individuals. Using immunoSEQ multiplex PCR, the repertoire was profiled, and TCRdb retains in-frame clones only, with some absent. The sample contains over a million clones, approximately 78% of which appear only once. Sequences were obtained from memory CD4+ T cells from PBMCs. Subset here: CD45RA-negative fraction. The receptors here all came from a man aged 18 to 30 in good health. Some clones in this sample may be carry-over from other donors' samples.

This clone has just one count. The J gene is TRBJ1-5, the V gene TRBV7-7; 8 positions agree with TRBD1. Germline CDR1 SSHAT, CDR2 FNYEAQ (reference sequence). The CDR3 spans 17 residues. J was trimmed by 4 bases and V by 4 bases; bases with no gene match: 12. CDR3 amino acids: CASSSKPQGVRNQPQHF. In DNA form, the CDR3 reads TGTGCCAGCAGCTCGAAACCACAGGGGGTACGGAATCAGCCCCAGCATTTT. The whole variable domain, remainder taken from reference TRBV7-7 and TRBJ1-5, is GAGVSQSPRYKVTKRGQDVTLRCDPISSHATLYWYQQALGQGPEFLTYFNYEAQPDKSGLPSDRFSAERPEGSISTLTIQRTEQRDSAMYRCASSSKPQGVRNQPQHFGDGTRLSIL.

As concerns this clone: A read error may be the cause here, since a much bigger clone is one base away. The rearrangement joins TRBV4-1 to TRBJ2-1; 16 bases are a match to TRBD2. This CDR3 region has 17 residues. Germline CDR1 is MGHRA and CDR2 is YSYEKL. The CDR3 nucleotides read TGCGCCGGCAGCCCGGGACTAGCGGGAGGGCCGTTAAATGAGCAGTTCTTC. It is translated as CAGSPGLAGGPLNEQFF.

Sample share makes this clone medium-sized. Other DNA sequences in this sample translate to the same CDR3. The chain carries TRBV7-2 and TRBJ2-2; no firm D call. Germline loops: CDR1 SGHTA, CDR2 FQGNSA. V was shortened by 5 bases and J by 7 bases, with 8 bases between the two germline ends. CDR3 length: 12 residues. CDR3 in DNA: TGTGCCAGCAGCCCCCGTAGCGGGGAGCTGTTTTTT. Its protein is CASSPRSGELFF.

The rearrangement joins TRBV27 to TRBJ2-5, with D perhaps TRBD2 (7 bases). V was cut by 6 bases and J by 4 bases, with 21 bases left in between. Germline loops: CDR1 MNHEY, CDR2 SMNVEV (reference sequence). This CDR3 comprises 16 residues. The CDR3 protein is CASRPRGREKAETQYF. CDR3 nucleotide sequence: TGTGCCAGCAGGCCCCGGGGGCGGGAGAAAGCAGAGACCCAGTACTTC.

The chain employs TRBV9 and TRBJ1-5, with 7 positions matching TRBD1. The CDR3 has 15 amino acids. V was pared by 1 base and J by 4 bases, with 5 bases of the junction left unmatched. Germline V CDR1 and CDR2: SGDLS, YYNGEE. DNA for the CDR3: TGTGCCAGCAGCGTAACCGGGACAGTGAATCAGCCCCAGCATTTT. Protein: CASSVTGTVNQPQHF.

The J gene is TRBJ2-1, the V gene TRBV29-1; D is unresolved. V shed 5 bases and J shed 8 bases, with 10 bases lying between them. This CDR3 comprises 11 residues. Germline V CDR1 and CDR2: SQVTM, ANQGSEA. The DNA of the CDR3 is TGCAGCGTTTCTAGGGTCGATGAGCAGTTCTTC. As protein: CSVSRVDEQFF.

With regard to this clone: The sample carries other DNA sequences with the same CDR3. This chain links TRBV9 with TRBJ2-5; D could derive from TRBD1 or TRBD2 (6 bases each). Trimming took 0 bases from V and 5 from J, leaving 11 bases between them. Germline V gene sequence: CDR1 SGDLS, CDR2 YYNGEE. There are 14 residues in the CDR3. The CDR3 DNA is TGTGCCAGCAGCGTAGGGGGGGCCGGCGAGACCCAGTACTTC. The encoded protein is CASSVGGAGETQYF. The full variable domain, rest sourced from reference TRBV9 and TRBJ2-5, is DSGVTQTPKHLITATGQRVTLRCSPRSGDLSVYWYQQSLDQGLQFLIQYYNGEERAKGNILERFSAQQFPDLHSELNLSSLELGDSALYFCASSVGGAGETQYFGPGTRLLVL.

This clone was counted only a few times. The chain employs TRBV27 and TRBJ2-7, with D hard to call. The germline V gene encodes CDR1 MNHEY and CDR2 SMNVEV (reference sequence). The V and J ends lost 3 bases and 2 bases respectively, with 8 bases between them. The length of the CDR3 is 13 residues. CDR3: CASSLGWAYEQYF. CDR3 DNA: TGTGCCAGCAGTTTGGGCTGGGCCTACGAGCAGTACTTC.

The chain couples TRBV7-2 to TRBJ2-7; D gene ambiguous. The CDR3 extends over 14 amino acids. Trimming removed 5 bases from V and 1 base from J, with 12 bases in between. Germline CDR1 and CDR2: SGHTA and FQGNSA. The CDR3 coding sequence is TGTGCCAGCAGCCCCCAGTGGCAGTCCTACGAGCAGTACTTC. This codes for CASSPQWQSYEQYF.

This chain joins TRBV28 and TRBJ2-5; the match to TRBD1 covers 8 bases. The length of the CDR3 is 13 residues. Trimming removed 5 bases from V and 4 bases from J; junction bases left unmatched: 3. CDR1 and CDR2 from the germline V gene are MDHEN and SYDVKM. As DNA, the CDR3 is TGTGCCAGCAGTAGACAGGGGTCAGAGACCCAGTACTTC. It yields the protein CASSRQGSETQYF.

This sequence joins TRBV19 and TRBJ1-5; unclear D gene. In germline, CDR1 is LNHDA, CDR2 SQIVND (reference sequence). CDR3 length: 15 residues. Trimming pared 7 bases from V and 2 bases from J, leaving 15 bases between. The CDR3 region has the DNA TGTGCCAGTACCCCTTCCCCCCCTCGCAATCAGCCCCAGCATTTT. As protein: CASTPSPPRNQPQHF.

This clone turned up a few times. The gene calls are TRBV4-1 and TRBJ1-4, with D uncertain. From germline, CDR1 is MGHRA and CDR2 YSYEKL. V was cut by 6 bases and J by 0 bases, with 5 bases left in between. CDR3 length: 13 residues. In DNA form, the CDR3 reads TGCGCCAGCAGGAGTGCAACTAATGAAAAACTGTTTTTT. Protein: CASRSATNEKLFF.

The chain carries TRBV14 and TRBJ1-2; TRBD1 matches 7 bases. The germline CDR1 and CDR2 sequences are SGHDN and FVKESK. The CDR3 is 16 residues long. After removal of 4 bases from V and 4 bases from J, the junction contained 12 bases not matched to a gene. The CDR3 region has the DNA TGTGCCAGCAGCCTGAATTCCGGGACAGTTATCTATGGCTACACCTTC. Its translation: CASSLNSGTVIYGYTF.

The V call is TRBV7-9, the J call TRBJ1-1, with unresolved D. The V gene lost 5 bases and the J gene lost 1 base, with 8 bases spanning the gap. From germline, CDR1 is SEHNR and CDR2 FQNEAQ (reference sequence). This CDR3 has 13 residues. The CDR3 protein is CASSPSPNTEAFF. CDR3 in DNA: TGTGCCAGCAGCCCTAGCCCGAACACTGAAGCTTTCTTT.

The chain uses TRBV28 and TRBJ2-2; D uncertain. Germline-derived CDR1 and CDR2 are MDHEN and SYDVKM. Between the trimmed V and J ends, which lost 0 bases and 2 bases, there was a span of 10 bases. This CDR3 has 16 amino acids. The CDR3 is CASSLWGSGNTGELFF. The CDR3 nucleotides read TGTGCCAGCAGTTTATGGGGTAGTGGAAACACCGGGGAGCTGTTTTTT.

The chain links TRBV29-1 to TRBJ2-3, with D possibly matching TRBD2 (5 bases). There are 12 residues in the CDR3. Germline assignment: CDR1 SQVTM and CDR2 ANQGSEA. The V end was cut by 1 base, the J end by 4 bases, with 6 bases between. The CDR3 DNA reads TGCAGCGTTGAAGGAGCGGCAGATACGCAGTATTTT. Amino acid sequence: CSVEGAADTQYF.

V gene TRBV4-1 combines with J gene TRBJ1-5; no reliable D call. The CDR3 covers 15 residues. CDR1 MGHRA and CDR2 YSYEKL come from the germline V gene. V lost 2 bases and J lost 3, with 11 bases in between. The CDR3 sequence is CASSQTDRDNQPQHF. CDR3 in DNA: TGCGCCAGCAGCCAAACCGACCGGGACAATCAGCCCCAGCATTTT.

This chain joins TRBV4-3 and TRBJ2-5, with 8 bases fitting TRBD2. Looked up from germline, CDR1 is LGHNA and CDR2 is YSLEER. Trimming at V came to 2 bases and at J to 9 bases, leaving 8 bases not matched to a gene. This CDR3 has 14 residues. CDR3 sequence reads: CASSQTSGAAAQYF. The CDR3 DNA sequence: TGCGCCAGCAGCCAAACTAGCGGAGCGGCGGCCCAGTACTTC.